The next 21 T cell receptor beta chains were all read from a single sample in a study of T cell responses to AZD1222 COVID-19 vaccine. Clones were read by immunoSEQ multiplex PCR, and TCRdb kept only the in-frame ones, dropping some. This sample yields roughly 40,000 clones, of which about 92% are seen a single time; over 35% belongs to the top ten. Sequencing used peripheral blood, obtained 28 days after the second AZD1222 dose. The receptor set was obtained from an adult who received the AZD1222 COVID-19 vaccine.

V is TRBV7-2 and J is TRBJ2-5; TRBD2 agrees at 12 bases. The length of the CDR3 is 15 residues. CDR1 SGHTA and CDR2 FQGNSA come from the germline V gene. V was clipped by 5 bases and J by 4 bases; unmatched bases: 5. The chain's CDR3 is CASSDPGLAGETQYF. In nucleotides, the CDR3 is TGTGCCAGCAGCGACCCGGGACTAGCGGGAGAGACCCAGTACTTC.

The J gene is TRBJ2-3, the V gene TRBV18; D gene uncertain. V was pared by 0 bases and J by 5 bases, with 3 bases between. Germline V gives CDR1 KGHSH, CDR2 LQKENI. The CDR3 runs to 12 residues. CDR3 protein: CASSPPVDTQYF. CDR3 DNA sequence: TGTGCCAGCTCACCACCGGTAGATACGCAGTATTTT.

This sequence joins TRBV4-1 and TRBJ2-4, with D tentatively TRBD1 or TRBD2 (5 bases each). Germline V gene lookup returns CDR1 MGHRA and CDR2 YSYEKL. V lost 1 base, J lost 2 bases, and 18 bases lay in between. CDR3 length: 18 amino acids. The CDR3 nucleotides are TGCGCCAGCAGCCAAGGCCCTATGGGGGTGAGGACCAAAAACATTCAGTACTTC. Encoded protein: CASSQGPMGVRTKNIQYF.

CDR3 coding DNA: TGTGCCAGTACCCCCGGTGGCAGGGTGAACACCGGGGAGCTGTTTTTT. Its translation is CASTPGGRVNTGELFF. The V call is TRBV19, the J call TRBJ2-2, with D tentatively TRBD1 (5 bases). The CDR3 loop spans 16 amino acids. CDR1 is LNHDA and CDR2 is SQIVND in the germline V gene (reference sequence). The germline V and J ends were trimmed by 7 bases and 1 base, with 16 bases remaining between them.

This clone has a handful of counts. This rearrangement joins TRBV6-1 to TRBJ2-5, with TRBD2 identical over 7 bases. The CDR3 totals 19 residues. After removal of 4 bases from V and 5 bases from J, the junction contained 22 bases not matched to a gene. Germline loops: CDR1 MNHNS, CDR2 SASEGT. Here the CDR3 reads CASSAGLADTIHRRETQYF. In DNA form, the CDR3 reads TGTGCCAGCAGTGCGGGTCTAGCGGACACCATACACCGACGGGAGACCCAGTACTTC.

The rearrangement joins TRBV11-2 to TRBJ1-1; the D is unclear. The germline CDR1 and CDR2 sequences are SGHAT and FQNNGV. The V gene lost 5 bases and the J gene lost 1 base, with 8 bases spanning the gap. This CDR3 is built from 13 residues. The CDR3 loop reads CASSRTQNTEAFF. The CDR3 nucleotides read TGTGCCAGCAGCCGCACACAGAACACTGAAGCTTTCTTT.

CDR3 region: CASSLARTLNTEAFF. CDR3 nucleotide sequence: TGTGCCAGCAGCTTGGCCAGGACCTTGAACACTGAAGCTTTCTTT. The rearrangement joins TRBV7-8 to TRBJ1-1; D uncertain. The CDR3 extends over 15 amino acids. V lost 3 bases to trimming and J lost 0 bases, with 11 bases between them. Germline V CDR1 and CDR2: SGHVS, FQNEAQ.

The chain joins TRBV5-8 to TRBJ2-1; unclear D gene. This CDR3 region has 16 residues. The V end lost 5 bases, the J end lost 0 bases, and 15 bases lay between the germline ends. Germline CDR1 reads SGHTS; CDR2 reads YDEGEE. The CDR3 sequence is CASSLATLSSYNEQFF. DNA of the CDR3: TGTGCCAGCAGTTTAGCTACCCTGAGCTCCTACAATGAGCAGTTCTTC.

The rearrangement joins TRBV3-1 (or the pseudogene TRBV3-2) to TRBJ1-6; D perhaps matches TRBD1 (5 bases). The germline V gene encodes CDR1 LGHDT and CDR2 YNNKEL (reference sequence). The CDR3 consists of 16 residues. The ends were cut back, 1 base at V and 5 bases at J, with 12 bases in the middle. CDR3 DNA: TGTGCCAGCAGCCAAGGGGGGACCCGGGATAATTCACCCCTCCACTTT. It translates to CASSQGGTRDNSPLHF.

V gene TRBV30 combines with J gene TRBJ1-4, with D possibly being TRBD1 (5 bases). CDR1 and CDR2 (germline): GTSNPN, SVGIG (reference sequence). This CDR3 contains 11 residues. V lost 4 bases and J 8 bases, leaving 8 bases between the germline ends. CDR3 coding DNA: TGTGCCTGGACCGGGGGGGAAAAACTGTTTTTT. Amino acids: CAWTGGEKLFF.

J is TRBJ2-1 and V is TRBV19, with D possibly being TRBD2 (6 bases). The CDR3 is 13 amino acids. Germline V gene lookup returns CDR1 LNHDA and CDR2 SQIVND (reference sequence). Trimming left V 8 bases short and J 4 bases short, with 12 bases between. CDR3 DNA: TGTGCCAGTCGGGGGACCTCGTACAATGAGCAGTTCTTC. Its translation: CASRGTSYNEQFF.

The chain has TRBV18 and TRBJ1-1; TRBD1 matches 7 bases. The CDR3 runs to 13 residues. Trimming cost V 4 bases and J 3 bases; bases outside gene matches: 2. Germline V gene data show CDR1 as KGHSH and CDR2 as LQKENI. The CDR3 reads CASSRDRDTEAFF. CDR3 in DNA: TGTGCCAGCTCACGTGACAGGGACACTGAAGCTTTCTTT.

This rearrangement joins TRBV5-6 to TRBJ2-7, with no clear D. CDR3 size: 13 residues. Germline CDR1 SGHDT, CDR2 YYEEEE. V was shortened by 1 base and J by 1 base, with 6 bases between the two germline ends. The CDR3 here is CASSLSPSYEQYF. CDR3 DNA sequence: TGTGCCAGCAGCTTGTCCCCATCCTACGAGCAGTACTTC. The full variable domain, rest sourced from reference TRBV5-6 and TRBJ2-7, is DAGVTQSPTHLIKTRGQQVTLRCSPKSGHDTVSWYQQALGQGPQFIFQYYEEEERQRGNFPDRFSGHQFPNYSSELNVNALLLGDSALYLCASSLSPSYEQYFGPGTRLTVT.

The gene calls are TRBV9 and TRBJ1-5; 10 bases map to TRBD1. Trimming removed 2 bases from V and 7 bases from J; junction bases left unmatched: 3. The CDR3 loop spans 14 amino acids. Germline CDR1 reads SGDLS; CDR2 reads YYNGEE. DNA for the CDR3: TGTGCCAGCAGCGTGACAGGGGGCGAACAGCCCCAGCATTTT. Translating gives CASSVTGGEQPQHF. Combining the CDR3 with reference TRBV9 and TRBJ1-5 gives the whole variable domain DSGVTQTPKHLITATGQRVTLRCSPRSGDLSVYWYQQSLDQGLQFLIQYYNGEERAKGNILERFSAQQFPDLHSELNLSSLELGDSALYFCASSVTGGEQPQHFGDGTRLSIL.

This chain uses TRBV6-2 or TRBV6-3 with TRBJ2-3, with 9 positions matching TRBD2. The germline V gene encodes CDR1 MNHEY and CDR2 SVGEGT. The CDR3 runs 17 residues. The J segment lost 2 bases and the V segment lost 4 bases, leaving 10 bases of the junction unmatched. Here the CDR3 DNA reads TGTGCCAGCAGTTTCCGCCAGCGGGGGGCGACCACAGATACGCAGTATTTT. This gives the protein CASSFRQRGATTDTQYF.

The gene calls are TRBV5-1 and TRBJ1-1; 7 bases map to TRBD1. The germline V gene has CDR1 SGHRS and CDR2 YFSETQ. There are 15 residues in the CDR3. Trimming at V came to 0 bases and at J to 2 bases, leaving 4 bases not matched to a gene. CDR3 in DNA: TGCGCCAGCAGCTTGGGGGACAGAGTTAACACTGAAGCTTTCTTT. It yields the protein CASSLGDRVNTEAFF.

V is TRBV27 and J is TRBJ1-5; no definite D call. Trimming left V 4 bases short and J 3 bases short, with 7 bases between. CDR3 length: 13 amino acids. The V gene's germline CDR1 is MNHEY and CDR2 SMNVEV (reference sequence). DNA for the CDR3: TGTGCCAGCAGTTACAGTTACAATCAGCCCCAGCATTTT. Amino acids: CASSYSYNQPQHF.

J is TRBJ2-5 and V is TRBV25-1, with D maybe TRBD2 (6 bases). Germline V CDR1 and CDR2: MGHDK, SYGVNS. Trimming stripped 4 bases from V and 7 bases from J, with 19 bases between. The CDR3 loop spans 15 amino acids. The CDR3 is CASSGGTFRIGTQYF. The CDR3 DNA is TGTGCCAGCAGTGGAGGGACTTTTAGAATCGGGACCCAGTACTTC.

The chain combines TRBV19 with TRBJ1-2; TRBD1 matches at 8 bases. Trimming removed 2 bases from V and 8 bases from J; junction bases left unmatched: 7. Germline V gene data show CDR1 as LNHDA and CDR2 as SQIVND (reference sequence). The CDR3 loop spans 14 amino acids. CDR3 nucleotide sequence: TGTGCCAGTAGTATACCAGGGACAGGCGGGGGCTACACCTTC. Amino acids: CASSIPGTGGGYTF.

The CDR3 loop is CASSPRDSGANTGELFF. The CDR3, as DNA: TGTGCCAGCAGCCCCCGGGATAGCGGGGCGAACACCGGGGAGCTGTTTTTT. V usage is TRBV9 and J usage is TRBJ2-2, with 8 nucleotides matching TRBD2. Germline V gene lookup returns CDR1 SGDLS and CDR2 YYNGEE. The V segment lost 4 bases and the J segment 0 bases; nucleotides outside the gene matches: 8. This CDR3 comprises 17 residues.

This chain connects TRBV5-1 to TRBJ1-1; 8 nucleotides match TRBD1. The germline V gene has CDR1 SGHRS and CDR2 YFSETQ. CDR3 length equals 15 residues. V was pared by 7 bases and J by 5 bases, with 13 bases of the junction left unmatched. The CDR3 DNA follows: TGCGCCAGCGGCCTGGGACAGGTCTCGAGGACTGAAGCTTTCTTT. This encodes CASGLGQVSRTEAFF.